This T cell receptor (beta chain) was obtained from a study of post-analysis software for immune sequencing data. Whole-study context: Several disease courses (relapsing-remitting, secondary progressive and progressive-relapsing) of multiple sclerosis were included.

Comments on this clonotype: Its matching antigen is unknown.

The germline V gene encodes CDR1 MNHNS and CDR2 SASEGT. V lost 2 bases and J lost 0, with 11 bases in between. The CDR3 is 16 amino acids. Prepared libraries of TCR beta cDNA carried unique molecular identifiers. The T cell input of about 0.85 to 10 million gave roughly 500,000 cDNA molecules. One entry per CDR3 protein results from TCRdb running MiXCR on the PCR reads. The table shows 150,000 to 200,000 distinct CDR3 sequences, with around 30% occurring only once. Whole-study results and caveats: Multiple sclerosis was associated with a significant reduction in normalized Chao1 diversity relative to controls. Analysis by F measure revealed that same-batch samples clustered strongly together. TRBV5-6, TRBV5-1 and TRBV20-1 belonged to a set of a handful of TRBV segments that were more frequent in patients than controls.

The clonotype was recovered from a girl between 5 and 17 years old with multiple sclerosis. The chain combines TRBV6-1 with TRBJ1-5; the D is unclear. Specimen: blood. The CDR3 region is CASSEPAGYSNQPQHF. The DNA for the CDR3 is TGTGCCAGCAGTGAACCTGCAGGATATAGCAATCAGCCCCAGCATTTT.